The source of this T cell receptor beta chain is a study of blood T cell repertoires in COVID-19. Produced via immunoSEQ multiplex PCR; TCRdb's table is partial and in-frame only. This table has about 270,000 clones, roughly nine tenths appearing once. CDR3 size: 13 residues. Germline assignment: CDR1 SGHVS and CDR2 FNYEAQ. Trimming left V 1 base short and J 12 bases short, with 13 bases between. This clonotype originated in a woman aged 18-29 years who had recovered from COVID-19. The chain employs TRBV7-6 and TRBJ2-1; a possible D gene is TRBD2 (5 bases). The sequencing sample was made of PBMCs or T cells enriched from blood (not recorded which). This CDR3 reads CASSLGEGRGQFF. DNA for the CDR3: TGTGCCAGCAGCTTAGGTGAAGGACGGGGGCAGTTCTTC.